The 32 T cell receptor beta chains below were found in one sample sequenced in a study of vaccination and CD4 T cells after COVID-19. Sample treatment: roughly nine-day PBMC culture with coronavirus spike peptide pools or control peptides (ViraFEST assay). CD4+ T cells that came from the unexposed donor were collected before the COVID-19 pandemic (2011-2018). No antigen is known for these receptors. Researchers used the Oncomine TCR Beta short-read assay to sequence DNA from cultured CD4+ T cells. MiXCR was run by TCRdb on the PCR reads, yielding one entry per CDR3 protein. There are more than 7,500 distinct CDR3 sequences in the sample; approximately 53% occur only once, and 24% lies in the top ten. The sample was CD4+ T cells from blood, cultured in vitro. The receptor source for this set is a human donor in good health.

The CDR3 DNA sequence: TGTGCCAGCAGACGCACAGGGGGCGAGCAGTACTTC. As protein: CASRRTGGEQYF. The J gene is TRBJ2-7, the V gene TRBV27; 8 nucleotides match TRBD1. V shed 6 bases and J 6 bases; nucleotides not matched to a gene: 4. This CDR3 spans 12 amino acids. Germline assignment: CDR1 MNHEY and CDR2 SMNVEV (reference sequence).

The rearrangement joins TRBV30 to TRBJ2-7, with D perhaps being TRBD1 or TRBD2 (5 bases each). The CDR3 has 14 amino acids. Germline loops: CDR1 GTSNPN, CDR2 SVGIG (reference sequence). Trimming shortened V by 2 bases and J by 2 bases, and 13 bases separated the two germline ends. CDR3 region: CAWSFGGSAYEQYF. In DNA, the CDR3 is TGTGCCTGGAGTTTTGGGGGATCCGCCTACGAGCAGTACTTC.

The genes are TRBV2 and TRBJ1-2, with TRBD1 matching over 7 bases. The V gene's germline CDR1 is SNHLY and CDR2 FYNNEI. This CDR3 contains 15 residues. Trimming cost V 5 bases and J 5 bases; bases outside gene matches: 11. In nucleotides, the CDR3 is TGTGCCAGCAGTCTAAGAGGGCAGGGGGGATATGGCTACACCTTC. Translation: CASSLRGQGGYGYTF.

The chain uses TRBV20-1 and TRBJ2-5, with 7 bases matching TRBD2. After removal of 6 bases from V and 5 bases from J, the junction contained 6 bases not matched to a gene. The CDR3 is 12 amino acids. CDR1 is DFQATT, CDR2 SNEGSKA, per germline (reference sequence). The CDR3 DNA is TGCAGTGCCAAACCCGGGGGGGAGACCCAGTACTTC. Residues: CSAKPGGETQYF.

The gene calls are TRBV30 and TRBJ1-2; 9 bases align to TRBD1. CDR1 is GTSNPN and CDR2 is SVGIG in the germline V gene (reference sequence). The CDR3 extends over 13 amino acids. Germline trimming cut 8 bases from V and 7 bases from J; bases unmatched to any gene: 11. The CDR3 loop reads CARGTGNEVGYTF. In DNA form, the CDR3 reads TGTGCCCGTGGGACAGGGAATGAGGTTGGCTACACCTTC.

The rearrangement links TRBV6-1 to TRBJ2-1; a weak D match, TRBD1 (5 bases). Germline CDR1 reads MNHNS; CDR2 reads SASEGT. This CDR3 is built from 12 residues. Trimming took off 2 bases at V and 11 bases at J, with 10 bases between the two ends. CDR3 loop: CASSEYSDKQFF. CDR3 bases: TGTGCCAGCAGTGAATATTCGGACAAGCAGTTCTTC.

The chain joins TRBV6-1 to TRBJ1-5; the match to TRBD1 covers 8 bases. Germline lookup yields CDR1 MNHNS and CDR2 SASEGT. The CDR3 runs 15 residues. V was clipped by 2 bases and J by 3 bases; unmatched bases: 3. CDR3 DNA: TGTGCCAGCAGTGAACAGGGGGCCGTCAATCAGCCCCAGCATTTT. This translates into CASSEQGAVNQPQHF.

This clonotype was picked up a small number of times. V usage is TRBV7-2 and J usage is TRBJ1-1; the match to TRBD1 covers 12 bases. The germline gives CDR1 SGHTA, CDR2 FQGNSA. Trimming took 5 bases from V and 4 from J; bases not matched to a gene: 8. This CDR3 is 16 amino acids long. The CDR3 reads CASSLPGQGAITEAFF. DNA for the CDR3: TGTGCCAGCAGCCTACCGGGACAGGGGGCAATCACTGAAGCTTTCTTT. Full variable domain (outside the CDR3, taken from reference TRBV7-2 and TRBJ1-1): GAGVSQSPSNKVTEKGKDVELRCDPISGHTALYWYRQSLGQGLEFLIYFQGNSAPDKSGLPSDRFSAERTGGSVSTLTIQRTQQEDSAVYLCASSLPGQGAITEAFFGQGTRLTVV.

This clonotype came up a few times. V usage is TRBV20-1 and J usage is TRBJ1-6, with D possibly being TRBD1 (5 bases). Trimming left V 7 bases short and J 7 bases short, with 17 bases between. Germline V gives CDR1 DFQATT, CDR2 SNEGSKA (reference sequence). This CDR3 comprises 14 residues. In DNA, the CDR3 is TGCAGTGTTTCAGACAGCTCCGGCAATTCACCCCTCCACTTT. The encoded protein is CSVSDSSGNSPLHF.

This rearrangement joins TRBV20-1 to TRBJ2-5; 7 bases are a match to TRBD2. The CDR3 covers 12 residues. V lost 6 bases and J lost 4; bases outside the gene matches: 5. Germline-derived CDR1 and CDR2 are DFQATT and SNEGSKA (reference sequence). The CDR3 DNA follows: TGCAGTGCCAAGCGGGGAGGAGAGACCCAGTACTTC. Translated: CSAKRGGETQYF.

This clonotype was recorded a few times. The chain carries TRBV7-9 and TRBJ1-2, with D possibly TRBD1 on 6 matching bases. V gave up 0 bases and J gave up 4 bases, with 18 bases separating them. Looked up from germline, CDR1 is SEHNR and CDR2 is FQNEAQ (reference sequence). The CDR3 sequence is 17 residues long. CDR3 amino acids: CASSLAVFRGRFYGYTF. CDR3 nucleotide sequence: TGTGCCAGCAGCTTAGCGGTTTTCAGGGGCAGATTCTATGGCTACACCTTC.

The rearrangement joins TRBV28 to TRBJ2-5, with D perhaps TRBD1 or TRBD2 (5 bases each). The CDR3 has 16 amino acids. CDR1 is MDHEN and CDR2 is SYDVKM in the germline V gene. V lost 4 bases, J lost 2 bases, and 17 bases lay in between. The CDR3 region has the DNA TGTGCCAGCAGTTATTCCGATGGGGGTGGTCAAGAGACCCAGTACTTC. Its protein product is CASSYSDGGGQETQYF.

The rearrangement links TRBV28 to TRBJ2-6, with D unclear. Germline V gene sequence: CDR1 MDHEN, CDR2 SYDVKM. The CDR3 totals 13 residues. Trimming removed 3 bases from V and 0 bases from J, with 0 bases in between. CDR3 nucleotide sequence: TGTGCCAGCAGTTTCTCTGGGGCCAACGTCCTGACTTTC. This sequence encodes CASSFSGANVLTF.

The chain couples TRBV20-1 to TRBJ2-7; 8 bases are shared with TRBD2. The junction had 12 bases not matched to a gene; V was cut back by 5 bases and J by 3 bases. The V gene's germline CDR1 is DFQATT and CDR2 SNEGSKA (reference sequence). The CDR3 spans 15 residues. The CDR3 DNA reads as TGCAGTGCTCTCGATGGGGTAGCGGGGAGCTACGAGCAGTACTTC. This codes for CSALDGVAGSYEQYF.

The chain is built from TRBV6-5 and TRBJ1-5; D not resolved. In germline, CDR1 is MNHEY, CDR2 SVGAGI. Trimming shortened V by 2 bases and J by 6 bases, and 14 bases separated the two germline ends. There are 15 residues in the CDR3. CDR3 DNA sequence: TGTGCCAGCAGTTACGTAGACCCCCGGTCTCAGCCCCAGCATTTT. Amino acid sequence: CASSYVDPRSQPQHF.

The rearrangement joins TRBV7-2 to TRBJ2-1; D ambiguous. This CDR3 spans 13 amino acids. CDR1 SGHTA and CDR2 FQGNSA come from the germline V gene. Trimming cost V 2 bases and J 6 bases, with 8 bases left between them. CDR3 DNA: TGTGCCAGCAGCTTACGGCCTAGCAATGAGCAGTTCTTC. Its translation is CASSLRPSNEQFF.

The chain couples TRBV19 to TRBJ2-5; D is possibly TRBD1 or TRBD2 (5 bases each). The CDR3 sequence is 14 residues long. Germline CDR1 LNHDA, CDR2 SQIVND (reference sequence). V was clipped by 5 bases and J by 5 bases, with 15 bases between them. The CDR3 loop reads CASSDGAAGETQYF. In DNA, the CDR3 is TGTGCCAGTAGTGACGGGGCGGCCGGCGAGACCCAGTACTTC. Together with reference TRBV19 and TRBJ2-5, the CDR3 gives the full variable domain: DGGITQSPKYLFRKEGQNVTLSCEQNLNHDAMYWYRQDPGQGLRLIYYSQIVNDFQKGDIAEGYSVSREKKESFPLTVTSAQKNPTAFYLCASSDGAAGETQYFGPGTRLLVL.

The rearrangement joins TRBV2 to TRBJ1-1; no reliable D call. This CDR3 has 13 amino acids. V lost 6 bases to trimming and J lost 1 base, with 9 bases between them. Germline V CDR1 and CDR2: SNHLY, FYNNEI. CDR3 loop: CASSAEANTEAFF. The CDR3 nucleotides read TGTGCCAGCAGCGCGGAAGCGAACACTGAAGCTTTCTTT.

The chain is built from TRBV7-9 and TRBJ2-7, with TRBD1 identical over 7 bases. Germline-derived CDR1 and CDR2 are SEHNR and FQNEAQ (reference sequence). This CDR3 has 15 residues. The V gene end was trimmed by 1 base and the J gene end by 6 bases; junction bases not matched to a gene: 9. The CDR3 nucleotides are TGTGCCAGCAGCTTAGACAACAGGGGCAATACCGAGCAGTACTTC. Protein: CASSLDNRGNTEQYF.

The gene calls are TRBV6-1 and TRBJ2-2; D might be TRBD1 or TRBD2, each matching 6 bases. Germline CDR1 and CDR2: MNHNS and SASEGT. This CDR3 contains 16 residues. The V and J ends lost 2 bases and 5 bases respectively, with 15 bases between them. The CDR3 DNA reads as TGTGCCAGCAGTGAATGGGGGCGGGGAAGGACCGGGGAGCTGTTTTTT. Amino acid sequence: CASSEWGRGRTGELFF.

CDR3 bases: TGCAGTGCTGGCCGGAGGGCGGCGTTTAGCACAGATACGCAGTATTTT. The encoded protein is CSAGRRAAFSTDTQYF. The chain recombines TRBV20-1 with TRBJ2-3; D is possibly TRBD2 (6 bases). Germline assignment: CDR1 DFQATT and CDR2 SNEGSKA (reference sequence). CDR3 length equals 16 residues. The V end was cut by 5 bases, the J end by 0 bases, with 18 bases between.

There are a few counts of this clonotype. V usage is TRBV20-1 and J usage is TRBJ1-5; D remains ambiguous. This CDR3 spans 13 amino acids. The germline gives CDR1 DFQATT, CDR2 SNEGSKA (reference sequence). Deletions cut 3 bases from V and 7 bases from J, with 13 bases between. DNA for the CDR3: TGCAGTGCTAGGGACGGCATTTCGCAGCCCCAGCATTTT. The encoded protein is CSARDGISQPQHF.

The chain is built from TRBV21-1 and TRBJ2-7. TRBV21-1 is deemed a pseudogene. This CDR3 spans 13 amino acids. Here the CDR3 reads CASTYYIGYEQYF. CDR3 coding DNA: TGTGCCAGCACGTACTACATAGGGTACGAGCAGTACTTC.

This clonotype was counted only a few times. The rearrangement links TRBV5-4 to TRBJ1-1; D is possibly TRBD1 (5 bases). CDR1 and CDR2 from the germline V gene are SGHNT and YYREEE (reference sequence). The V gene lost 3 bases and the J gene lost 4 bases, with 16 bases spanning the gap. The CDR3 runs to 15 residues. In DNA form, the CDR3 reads TGTGCCAGCAGCTCCAGGGACGGTGGGAGCACTGAAGCTTTCTTT. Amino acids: CASSSRDGGSTEAFF. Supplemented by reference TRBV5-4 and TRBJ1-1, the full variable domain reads ETGVTQSPTHLIKTRGQQVTLRCSSQSGHNTVSWYQQALGQGPQFIFQYYREEENGRGNFPPRFSGLQFPNYSSELNVNALELDDSALYLCASSSRDGGSTEAFFGQGTRLTVV.

CDR3 sequence (DNA): TGTGCCAGCAAATCGACAGTAAACACTGAAGCTTTCTTT. It encodes CASKSTVNTEAFF. This sequence joins TRBV6-1 and TRBJ1-1; perhaps TRBD1 as D (5 bases). Germline lookup yields CDR1 MNHNS and CDR2 SASEGT. V was trimmed by 7 bases and J by 2 bases, leaving 11 bases between them. The CDR3 is 13 amino acids.

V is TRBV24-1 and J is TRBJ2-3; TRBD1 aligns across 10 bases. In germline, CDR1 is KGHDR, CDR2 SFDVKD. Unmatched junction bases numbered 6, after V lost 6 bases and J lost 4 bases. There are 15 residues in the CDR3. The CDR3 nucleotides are TGTGCCACCAGTTTAGGGGGGACAGGGGCAGATACGCAGTATTTT. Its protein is CATSLGGTGADTQYF.

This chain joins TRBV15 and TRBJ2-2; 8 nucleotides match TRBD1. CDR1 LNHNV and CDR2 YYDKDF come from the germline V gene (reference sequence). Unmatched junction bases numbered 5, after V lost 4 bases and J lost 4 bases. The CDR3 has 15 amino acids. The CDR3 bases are TGTGCCACCAGCACCCGGGACAGGACCACCGGGGAGCTGTTTTTT. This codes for CATSTRDRTTGELFF.

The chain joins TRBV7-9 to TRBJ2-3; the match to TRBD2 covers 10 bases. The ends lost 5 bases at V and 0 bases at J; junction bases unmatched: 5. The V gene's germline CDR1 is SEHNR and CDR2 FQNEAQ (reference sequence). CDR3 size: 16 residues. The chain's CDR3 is CASSLTTSGSTDTQYF. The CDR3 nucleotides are TGTGCCAGCAGCCTCACGACTAGCGGGAGCACAGATACGCAGTATTTT.

In DNA, the CDR3 is TGTGCCAGCAGTCCACAGCCGCCCGGCACCTTC. Its translation is CASSPQPPGTF. The chain employs TRBV28 and TRBJ1-2; no reliable D call. With 5 bases removed from V and 13 bases from J, the gap between germline ends came to 14 bases. The CDR3 consists of 11 residues. Germline CDR1 MDHEN, CDR2 SYDVKM.

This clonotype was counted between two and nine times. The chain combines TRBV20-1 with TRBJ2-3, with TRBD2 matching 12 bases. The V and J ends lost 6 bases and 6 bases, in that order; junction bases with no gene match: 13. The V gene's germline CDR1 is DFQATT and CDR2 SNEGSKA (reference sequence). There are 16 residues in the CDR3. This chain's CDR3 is CSARLLAGGPSDTQYF. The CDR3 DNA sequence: TGCAGTGCCCGTCTCCTAGCGGGAGGGCCCTCCGATACGCAGTATTTT.

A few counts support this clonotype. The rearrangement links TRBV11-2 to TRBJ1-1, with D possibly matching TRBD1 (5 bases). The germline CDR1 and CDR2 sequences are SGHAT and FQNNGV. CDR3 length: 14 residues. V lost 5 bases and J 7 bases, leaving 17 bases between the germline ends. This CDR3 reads CASSPGWRGGEAFF. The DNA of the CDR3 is TGTGCCAGCAGCCCCGGTTGGAGGGGAGGTGAAGCTTTCTTT.

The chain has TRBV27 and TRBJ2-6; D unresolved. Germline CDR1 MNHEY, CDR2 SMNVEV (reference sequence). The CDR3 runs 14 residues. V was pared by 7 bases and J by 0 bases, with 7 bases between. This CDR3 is CASTTISGANVLTF. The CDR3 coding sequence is TGTGCCAGCACCACCATCTCTGGGGCCAACGTCCTGACTTTC.